A selection of T cell receptor beta chains follows, all from one sample in a study of beta chain features in type 1 diabetes. TCRdb's table, derived via immunoSEQ multiplex PCR, lists solely in-frame clones and lacks some. The data show about 360,000 clones, roughly an eighth seen once. Sample: naive CD4+ T cells from blood. The receptors derive from a man aged 18 to 29 in good health. The CDR3 runs from the conserved cysteine through the conserved F or W. A D gene is named only where the DNA matches it firmly. Part of the rows lack a size; the others show once, few, many or a class for expanded clones.

clone size | D gene | J gene | V gene | CDR3 protein | CDR3 DNA
few | . | TRBJ1-5 | TRBV9 | CASSVGPGAHQPQHF | TGTGCCAGCAGCGTAGGCCCAGGGGCCCATCAGCCCCAGCATTTT
. | . | TRBJ1-1 | TRBV9 | CASSQGRVGNTEAFF | TGTGCCAGCAGCCAGGGGAGGGTGGGAAACACTGAAGCTTTCTTT
. | TRBD1 | TRBJ2-7 | TRBV29-1 | CSVTGTGTGEQYF | TGCAGCGTTACCGGGACAGGGACTGGCGAGCAGTACTTC
few | . | TRBJ2-5 | TRBV4-3 | CASSQDASYQETQYF | TGCGCCAGCAGCCAAGATGCCAGTTACCAAGAGACCCAGTACTTC
. | TRBD1 | TRBJ2-3 | TRBV18 | CASSQLGTVSTDTQYF | TGTGCCAGCTCACAGCTCGGGACAGTCAGCACAGATACGCAGTATTTT
few | TRBD1 | TRBJ2-7 | TRBV10-3 | CAISELTGTGNYEQYF | TGTGCCATCAGTGAGCTTACCGGGACAGGGAACTACGAGCAGTACTTC
. | TRBD2 | TRBJ2-3 | TRBV10-3 | CAISDSNGRVDTQYF | TGTGCCATCAGTGACAGTAACGGGAGGGTGGATACGCAGTATTTT
few | . | TRBJ2-2 | TRBV10-3 | CAIEDTGELFF | TGTGCCATCGAGGACACCGGGGAGCTGTTTTTT
many | . | TRBJ1-2 | TRBV29-1 | CSVERYTF | TGCAGCGTTGAGCGGTATACCTTC
many | . | TRBJ2-1 | TRBV13 | CASSKGDTYNEQFF | TGTGCCAGCAGTAAGGGGGACACCTACAATGAGCAGTTCTTC
few | . | TRBJ2-7 | TRBV28 | CASEMAGTTTYEQYF | TGTGCCAGCGAAATGGCCGGGACAACTACCTACGAGCAGTACTTC
. | TRBD2 | TRBJ2-6 | TRBV18 | CASSPGLAGISGANVLTF | TGTGCCAGCTCACCGGGACTAGCGGGAATCTCTGGGGCCAACGTCCTGACTTTC
many | TRBD2 | TRBJ2-7 | TRBV4-3 | CASSQAGAGGSYEQYF | TGCGCCAGCAGCCAAGCAGGGGCGGGGGGCTCCTACGAGCAGTACTTC
few | . | TRBJ2-7 | TRBV18 | CASSLAGQGYYEQYF | TGTGCCAGCTCACTAGCGGGACAGGGATACTACGAGCAGTACTTC
few | . | TRBJ1-2 | TRBV28 | CASSPLPYGYTF | TGTGCCAGCAGTCCCCTCCCTTATGGCTACACCTTC
few | TRBD2 | TRBJ2-7 | TRBV5-4 | CASSLRGGQHEQYF | TGTGCCAGCAGCTTGCGGGGGGGCCAGCACGAGCAGTACTTC
once | . | TRBJ2-7 | TRBV6-6 | CASSRMDIQYF | TGTGCCAGCAGTCGAATGGACATACAGTACTTC
few | TRBD1 | TRBJ2-7 | TRBV27 | CASQGQGAFEQYF | TGTGCCAGCCAGGGACAGGGGGCGTTCGAGCAGTACTTC
. | TRBD1 | TRBJ1-2 | TRBV28 | CASSPVGQGNRGYTF | TGTGCCAGCAGTCCGGTGGGACAGGGGAATCGAGGCTACACCTTC
. | . | TRBJ2-5 | TRBV5-6 | CASSLVGVEETQYF | TGTGCCAGCAGCTTGGTAGGGGTGGAAGAGACCCAGTACTTC
few | . | TRBJ2-7 | TRBV7-3 | CASSLIPVKDRAYEQYF | TGTGCCAGCAGCTTAATCCCGGTTAAGGACAGAGCCTACGAGCAGTACTTC
. | TRBD1 | TRBJ1-5 | TRBV7-2 | CASSSQGVQPQHF | TGTGCCAGCAGCTCACAGGGGGTCCAGCCCCAGCATTTT
. | TRBD1 | TRBJ2-1 | TRBV5-1 | CASSLGGQVYNEQFF | TGCGCCAGCAGCTTGGGTGGACAGGTGTACAATGAGCAGTTCTTC
. | TRBD1 | TRBJ2-5 | TRBV4-3 | CASSQGTGGFETQYF | TGCGCCAGCAGCCAAGGGACAGGGGGTTTTGAGACCCAGTACTTC
. | . | TRBJ1-6 | TRBV4-1 | CASSQETQSFPSPLHF | TGCGCCAGCAGCCAAGAAACGCAGTCTTTCCCGTCACCCCTCCACTTT
. | . | TRBJ2-6 | TRBV7-2 | CASSFREAGANVLTF | TGTGCCAGCAGCTTTAGAGAGGCTGGGGCCAACGTCCTGACTTTC
. | TRBD1 | TRBJ2-2 | TRBV5-1 | CASQQGANTGELFF | TGCGCCAGCCAACAGGGGGCGAACACCGGGGAGCTGTTTTTT
. | TRBD1 | TRBJ2-7 | TRBV27 | CASSFGQGMSYEQYF | TGTGCCAGCAGTTTCGGACAGGGGATGTCCTACGAGCAGTACTTC
few | TRBD2 | TRBJ2-5 | TRBV6-6 | CASSGAGGPETQYF | TGTGCCAGCAGTGGAGCGGGAGGGCCAGAGACCCAGTACTTC
few | . | TRBJ2-1 | TRBV29-1 | CSVDSPRGTYIYNEQFF | TGCAGCGTTGATTCCCCGAGGGGGACGTATATCTACAATGAGCAGTTCTTC
few | . | TRBJ2-2 | TRBV5-1 | CASSLWGQNTGELFF | TGCGCCAGCAGCTTGTGGGGACAGAACACCGGGGAGCTGTTTTTT
few | . | TRBJ1-3 | TRBV6-5 | CASSPAGRAGNTIYF | TGTGCCAGCAGCCCCGCAGGGAGGGCTGGAAACACCATATATTTT
few | TRBD2 | TRBJ2-3 | TRBV7-3 | CASSLTPSGGSTDTQYF | TGTGCCAGCAGCCTTACCCCTAGCGGGGGAAGCACAGATACGCAGTATTTT
. | TRBD2 | TRBJ2-1 | TRBV11-2 | CASSHGRANEQFF | TGTGCCAGCAGCCACGGGAGGGCCAATGAGCAGTTCTTC
. | TRBD1 | TRBJ1-1 | TRBV5-1 | CASSLTTLDRATEAFF | TGCGCCAGCAGCTTGACCACTCTCGACAGGGCTACTGAAGCTTTCTTT
. | . | TRBJ2-5 | TRBV7-9 | CASSRQETQYF | TGTGCCAGCAGCCGACAGGAGACCCAGTACTTC